The sequence of this T cell receptor beta chain was determined in a study of OX40 agonist ivuxolimab in advanced cancers. On the study more broadly: Among those enrolled, mean age was roughly 55 years (range 23 to 79) and roughly 84% were male. The study, taken as a whole, reports: Antigen targets of the expanded peripheral T cells went undetermined. The average count of expanded clones was higher among CD8+ T cells than among CD4+.

Notes on this clone: Its antigen is not identified.

Sequenced by immunoSEQ multiplex PCR; TCRdb stores in-frame clones only, minus some. The sample has around 59,000 clones, around 89% seen once. Patients with a history of autoimmune disease or on systemic immunosuppression were excluded. Sequencing was performed on CD4+ or CD8+ T cells sorted from blood, taken in a trial of the OX40 agonist ivuxolimab. This TCR was sampled from an adult with an advanced solid tumor such as melanoma, head and neck, liver or kidney cancer.

CDR3 bases: TGTGCCAGCAGCGTAGATATGAGTGAAGAGACCCAGTACTTC. The encoded protein is CASSVDMSEETQYF. The chain joins TRBV9 to TRBJ2-5; D is ambiguous. This CDR3 has 14 amino acids. Trimming took off 0 bases at V and 3 bases at J, with 9 bases between the two ends. Germline CDR1 and CDR2: SGDLS and YYNGEE.